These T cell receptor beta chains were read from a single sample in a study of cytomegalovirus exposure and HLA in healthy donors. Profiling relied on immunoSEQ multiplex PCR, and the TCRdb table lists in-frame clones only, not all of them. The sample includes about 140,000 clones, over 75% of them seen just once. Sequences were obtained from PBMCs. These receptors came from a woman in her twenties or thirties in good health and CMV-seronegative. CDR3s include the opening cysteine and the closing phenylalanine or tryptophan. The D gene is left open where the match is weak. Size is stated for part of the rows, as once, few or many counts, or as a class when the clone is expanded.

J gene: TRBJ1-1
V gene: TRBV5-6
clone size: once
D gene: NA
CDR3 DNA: TGTGCCAGCAGCTGGGGCAGCACTGAAGCTTTCTTT
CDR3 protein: CASSWGSTEAFF

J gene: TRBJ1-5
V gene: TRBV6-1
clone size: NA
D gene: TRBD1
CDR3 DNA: TGTGCCAGCAGTCCCACAGGGGATCAGCCCCAGCATTTT
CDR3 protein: CASSPTGDQPQHF

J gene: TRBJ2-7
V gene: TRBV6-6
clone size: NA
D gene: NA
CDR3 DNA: TGTGCCGCGGGTCCGGGGGCCTACGAGCAGTACTTC
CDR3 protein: CAAGPGAYEQYF

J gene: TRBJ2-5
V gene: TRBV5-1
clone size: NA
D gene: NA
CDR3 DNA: TGCGCCAGCAGCTTGGAAGGTACTGGAAGGAGGGAGACCCAGTACTTC
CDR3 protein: CASSLEGTGRRETQYF

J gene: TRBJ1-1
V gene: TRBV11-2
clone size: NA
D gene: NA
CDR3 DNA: TGTGCCAGCAGCTTAATTCAGAACACTGAAGCTTTCTTT
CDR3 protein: CASSLIQNTEAFF

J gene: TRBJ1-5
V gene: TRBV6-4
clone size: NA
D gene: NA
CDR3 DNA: TGTGCCAGCAGTCGAATCGCAGGGAGCAATCAGCCCCAGCATTTT
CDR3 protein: CASSRIAGSNQPQHF

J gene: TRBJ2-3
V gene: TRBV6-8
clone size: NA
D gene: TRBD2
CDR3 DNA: TGTGCCAGCAGGGGGGGGTGCACAGATACGCAGTATTTT
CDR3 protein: CASRGGCTDTQYF

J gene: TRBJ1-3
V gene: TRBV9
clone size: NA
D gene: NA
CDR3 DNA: TGTGCCAGCAGCGTAGACAGTGGAAACACCATATATTTT
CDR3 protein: CASSVDSGNTIYF

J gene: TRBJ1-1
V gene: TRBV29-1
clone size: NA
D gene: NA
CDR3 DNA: TGCAGCGCCGACGGGGGTGAGACTTTCTTT
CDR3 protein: CSADGGETFF

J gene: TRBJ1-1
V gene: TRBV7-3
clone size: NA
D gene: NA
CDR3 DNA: TGTGCCAGCAGCCCCCAGGGTCCGAAGGAGAACACTGAAGCTTTCTTT
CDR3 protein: CASSPQGPKENTEAFF

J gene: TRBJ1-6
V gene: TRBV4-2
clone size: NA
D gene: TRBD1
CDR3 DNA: TGTGCCAGCAGCCAAGCCCTGGACAGGGGCAATTCACCCCTCCACTTT
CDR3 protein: CASSQALDRGNSPLHF

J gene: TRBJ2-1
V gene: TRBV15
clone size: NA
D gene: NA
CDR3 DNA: TGTGCCACCATTCTGGAGCCCGGGGGTAGGGGCAATGAGCAGTTCTTC
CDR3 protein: CATILEPGGRGNEQFF

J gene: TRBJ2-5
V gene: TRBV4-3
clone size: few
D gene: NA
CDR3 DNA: TGCGCCAGCAGCCAAACATTCCCCCAAGAGACCCAGTACTTC
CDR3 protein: CASSQTFPQETQYF

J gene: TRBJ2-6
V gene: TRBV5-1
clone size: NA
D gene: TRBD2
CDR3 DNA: TGCGCCAGCAAGGTGGGAGGGTCTGGGGCCAACGTCCTGACTTTC
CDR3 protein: CASKVGGSGANVLTF

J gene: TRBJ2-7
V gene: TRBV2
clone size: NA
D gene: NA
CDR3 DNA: TGTGCCAGTCTCCGGGACAACTCCTACGAGCAGTACTTC
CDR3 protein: CASLRDNSYEQYF

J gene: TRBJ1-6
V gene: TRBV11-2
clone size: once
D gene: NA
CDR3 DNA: TGTGCCAGCAGGGGGGGAGGGGGAAACGGTAATTCACCCCTCCACTTT
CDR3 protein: CASRGGGGNGNSPLHF

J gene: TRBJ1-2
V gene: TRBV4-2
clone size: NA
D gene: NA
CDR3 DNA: TGTGCCAGCAGCCAAGAGCAGGGTGGGGACTATGGCTACACCTTC
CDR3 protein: CASSQEQGGDYGYTF

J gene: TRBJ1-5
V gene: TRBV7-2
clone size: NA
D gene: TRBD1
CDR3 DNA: TGTGCCAGCAGCTCCGGGACAGGGGGCAGGTTGGGTCAGCCCCAGCATTTT
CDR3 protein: CASSSGTGGRLGQPQHF

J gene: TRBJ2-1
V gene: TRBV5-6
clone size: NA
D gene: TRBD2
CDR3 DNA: TGTGCCAGCAGCTACGGGACTAGCGGGGGTAATGAGCAGTTCTTC
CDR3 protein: CASSYGTSGGNEQFF

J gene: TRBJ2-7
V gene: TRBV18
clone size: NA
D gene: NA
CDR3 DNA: TGTGCCAGCTCACCAGACAGGACCTACGAGCAGTACTTC
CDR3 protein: CASSPDRTYEQYF

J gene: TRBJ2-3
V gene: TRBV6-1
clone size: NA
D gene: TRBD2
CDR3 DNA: TGTGCCAGCGGACTAGGAGGAAAGTATTTT
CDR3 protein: CASGLGGKYF

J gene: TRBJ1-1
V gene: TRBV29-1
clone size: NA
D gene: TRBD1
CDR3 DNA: TGCAGCGCCCTCTCGGGAGGGACAGGGGGCGGCACTGAAGCTTTCTTT
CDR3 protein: CSALSGGTGGGTEAFF

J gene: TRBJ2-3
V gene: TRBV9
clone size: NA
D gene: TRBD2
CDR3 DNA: TGTGCCAGCAGCGACCTAGCGGGGGGGCCTGGGGATACGCAGTATTTT
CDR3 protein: CASSDLAGGPGDTQYF

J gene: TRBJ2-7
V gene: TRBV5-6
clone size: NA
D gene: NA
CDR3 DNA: TGTGCCAGCAGCTTGACAGGGTACACCTCCTACGAGCAGTACTTC
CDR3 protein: CASSLTGYTSYEQYF

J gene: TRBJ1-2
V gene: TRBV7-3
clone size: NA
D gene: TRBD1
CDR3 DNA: TGTGCCAGCAGCTTAACGACCGGACAGGGGGCAGTAGGTGGCTACACCTTC
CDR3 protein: CASSLTTGQGAVGGYTF

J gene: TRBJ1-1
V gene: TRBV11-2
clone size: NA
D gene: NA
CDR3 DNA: TGTGCCAGCAGCTTAGATCTGGCCAGTGAAGCTTTCTTT
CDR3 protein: CASSLDLASEAFF

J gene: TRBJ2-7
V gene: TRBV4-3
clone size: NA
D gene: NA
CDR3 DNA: TGCGCCAGCAGCCAGAACTCGGGGGTGGCCTACGAGCAGTACTTC
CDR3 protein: CASSQNSGVAYEQYF

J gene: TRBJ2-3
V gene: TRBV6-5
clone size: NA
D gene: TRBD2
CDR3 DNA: TGTGCCAGCAGTTACTCCAGCGGGGGATACACAGATACGCAGTATTTT
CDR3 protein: CASSYSSGGYTDTQYF

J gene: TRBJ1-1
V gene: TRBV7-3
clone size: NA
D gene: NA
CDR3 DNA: TGTGCCAGCAGCTTAAAAGGACTCGGGAACACTGAAGCTTTCTTT
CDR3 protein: CASSLKGLGNTEAFF

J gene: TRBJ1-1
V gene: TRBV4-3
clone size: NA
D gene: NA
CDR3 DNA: TGCGCCAGCAGCCCGAAGGGGCGGGGGGGTTTCGATACTGAAGCTTTCTTT
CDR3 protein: CASSPKGRGGFDTEAFF

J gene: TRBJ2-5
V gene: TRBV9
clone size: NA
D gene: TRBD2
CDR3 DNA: TGTGCCAGCAGCGTAGTAGGAGCGGGACGAGGTGAGACCCAGTACTTC
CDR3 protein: CASSVVGAGRGETQYF

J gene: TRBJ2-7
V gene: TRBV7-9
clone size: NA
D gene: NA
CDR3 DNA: TGTGCCAGCAGCGCAGGGGGTCAGGGACTTCTCTCCTACGAGCAGTACTTC
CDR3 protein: CASSAGGQGLLSYEQYF

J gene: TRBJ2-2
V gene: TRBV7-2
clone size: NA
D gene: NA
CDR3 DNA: TGTGCCAGCAGCCCTCAAAGGAGCACCGGGGAGCTGTTTTTT
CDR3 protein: CASSPQRSTGELFF

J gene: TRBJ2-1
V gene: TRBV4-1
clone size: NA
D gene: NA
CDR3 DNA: TGCGCCAGCAGCCAGACGGACTGGGTGGATGAGCAGTTCTTC
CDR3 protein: CASSQTDWVDEQFF

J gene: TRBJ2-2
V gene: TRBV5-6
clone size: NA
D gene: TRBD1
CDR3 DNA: TGTGCCAGCAGACGGACAGGGGAGGGTAGCACCGGGGAGCTGTTTTTT
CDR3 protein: CASRRTGEGSTGELFF

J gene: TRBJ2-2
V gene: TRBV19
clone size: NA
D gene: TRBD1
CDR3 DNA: TGTGCCAGTAGAGAAGGGACAGCAGTAACCGGGGAGCTGTTTTTT
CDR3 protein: CASREGTAVTGELFF

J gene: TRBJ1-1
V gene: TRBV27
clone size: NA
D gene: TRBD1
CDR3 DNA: TGTGCCAGCATGACAGGGCTGGCTGAAGCTTTCTTT
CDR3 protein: CASMTGLAEAFF

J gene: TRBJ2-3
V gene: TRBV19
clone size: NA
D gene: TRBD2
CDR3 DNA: TGTGCCACTTCGGAAGGACTAGCGGGGGGGATGACGCAGTATTTT
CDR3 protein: CATSEGLAGGMTQYF

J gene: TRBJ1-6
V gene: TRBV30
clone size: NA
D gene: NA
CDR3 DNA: TGTGCCTGGACCGTAGGCAGGGTGAGCTCCTATAATTCACCCCTCCACTTT
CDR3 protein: CAWTVGRVSSYNSPLHF

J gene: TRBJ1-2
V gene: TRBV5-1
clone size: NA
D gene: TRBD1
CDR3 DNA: TGCGCCAGCAGCTCCAGGACAGGGACGGTATGGGGCTACACCTTC
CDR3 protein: CASSSRTGTVWGYTF

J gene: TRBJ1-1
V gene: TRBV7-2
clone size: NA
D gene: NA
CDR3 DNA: TGTGCCAGCAGCTTAGCGCGGGGGCAGAACACTGAAGCTTTCTTT
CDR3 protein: CASSLARGQNTEAFF

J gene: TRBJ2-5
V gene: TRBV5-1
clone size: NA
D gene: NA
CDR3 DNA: TGCGCCAGCAGCTTGGAGGAGGAGACCCAGTACTTC
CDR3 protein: CASSLEEETQYF

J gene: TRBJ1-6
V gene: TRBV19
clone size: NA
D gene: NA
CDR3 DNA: TGTGCCAGTAGTATCTCCAGGCGGGGTAATTCACCCCTCCACTTT
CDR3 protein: CASSISRRGNSPLHF

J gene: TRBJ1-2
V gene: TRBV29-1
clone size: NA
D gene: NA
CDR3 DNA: TGCAGCGTTGACAGGGACTATGGCTACACCTTC
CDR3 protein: CSVDRDYGYTF

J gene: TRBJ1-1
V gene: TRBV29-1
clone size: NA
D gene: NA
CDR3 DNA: TGCAGCGTATCCGGTGACAGGGAAGCTTTCTTT
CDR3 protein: CSVSGDREAFF

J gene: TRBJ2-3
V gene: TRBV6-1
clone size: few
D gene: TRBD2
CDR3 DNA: TGTGCCAGCAGTGAACTACGCGGGGGGAGCACAGATACGCAGTATTTT
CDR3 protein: CASSELRGGSTDTQYF

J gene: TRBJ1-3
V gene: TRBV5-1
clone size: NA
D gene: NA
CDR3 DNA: TGCGCCAGCAGCTTATCGGGACTGTCCTCTGGAAACACCATATATTTT
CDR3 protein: CASSLSGLSSGNTIYF

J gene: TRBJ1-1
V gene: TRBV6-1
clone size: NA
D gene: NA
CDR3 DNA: TGTGCCAGCTGTCAGGGGCGGACTGAAGCTTTCTTT
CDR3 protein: CASCQGRTEAFF

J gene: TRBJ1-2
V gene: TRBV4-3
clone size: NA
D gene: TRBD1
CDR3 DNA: TGCGCCAGCAGCCAAACCAGGGGGACAGGAGAAGGCTACACCTTC
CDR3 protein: CASSQTRGTGEGYTF

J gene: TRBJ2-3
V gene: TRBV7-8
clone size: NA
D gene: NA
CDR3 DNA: TGTGCCAGCAGCTTAGAAGCCCCTGCGGATACGCAGTATTTT
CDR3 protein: CASSLEAPADTQYF

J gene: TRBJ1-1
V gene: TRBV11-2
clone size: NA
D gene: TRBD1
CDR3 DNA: TGTGCCAGCAGCACAGGGGGGAGTTGGCGGGTGAACACTGAAGCTTTCTTT
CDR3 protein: CASSTGGSWRVNTEAFF

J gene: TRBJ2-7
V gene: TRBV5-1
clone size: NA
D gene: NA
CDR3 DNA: TGCGCCAGCAGACGTCAGGGTGGCTACGAGCAGTACTTC
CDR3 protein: CASRRQGGYEQYF

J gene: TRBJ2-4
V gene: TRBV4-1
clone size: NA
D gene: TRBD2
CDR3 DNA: TGCGCCAGCAGCCGGACGGGGGGAGACAAGAGCCTCAAAAACATTCAGTACTTC
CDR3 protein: CASSRTGGDKSLKNIQYF

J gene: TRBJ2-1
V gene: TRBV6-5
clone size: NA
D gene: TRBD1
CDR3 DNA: TGTGCCAGCAGCTTACAGGGGGCGCGGGACAATGAGCAGTTCTTC
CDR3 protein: CASSLQGARDNEQFF